The 6 T cell receptor beta chains listed next were all sequenced from one sample in a study of T cell responses to AZD1222 COVID-19 vaccine. Measured with immunoSEQ multiplex PCR; TCRdb has only the in-frame clones, and not every one. The sample shows about 24,000 clones, 70% to 90% of them seen only once. Source: peripheral blood, taken 28 days after the second AZD1222 dose. Receptor source: an adult who received the AZD1222 COVID-19 vaccine.

This chain joins TRBV3-1 (or the pseudogene TRBV3-2) and TRBJ1-3; no firm D call. Germline V lookup: CDR1 LGHDT, CDR2 YNNKEL (reference sequence). The germline V and J ends were trimmed by 2 bases and 6 bases, with 8 bases remaining between them. The CDR3 has 13 residues. CDR3 region: CASSQSGENTIYF. The CDR3, as DNA: TGTGCCAGCAGCCAAAGTGGGGAAAACACCATATATTTT.

The chain recombines TRBV5-1 with TRBJ2-1; D unresolved. V was clipped by 4 bases and J by 9 bases, with 11 bases between them. CDR1 and CDR2 (germline): SGHRS, YFSETQ. The CDR3 is 12 residues long. The CDR3: CASSRGSPEQFF. DNA for the CDR3: TGCGCCAGCAGCCGCGGCAGTCCTGAGCAGTTCTTC.

The genes are TRBV3-1 (or the pseudogene TRBV3-2) and TRBJ2-7; possible D gene TRBD1, 6 bases. The CDR3 runs to 15 residues. Trimming cost V 6 bases and J 0 bases, with 15 bases left between them. Germline-derived CDR1 and CDR2 are LGHDT and YNNKEL (reference sequence). The CDR3 DNA follows: TGTGCCAGCAGGGAACGACAAGGGGGCTCCTACGAGCAGTACTTC. This codes for CASRERQGGSYEQYF.

This clone was found once. The chain links TRBV5-1 to TRBJ2-5, with 12 nucleotides matching TRBD2. Germline V gene sequence: CDR1 SGHRS, CDR2 YFSETQ. The V gene end was trimmed by 1 base and the J gene end by 1 base; junction bases not matched to a gene: 8. There are 18 residues in the CDR3. CDR3 nucleotide sequence: TGCGCCAGCAGCTTGTTGGCTAGCGGGGGGGCCGCCCAAGAGACCCAGTACTTC. It codes for CASSLLASGGAAQETQYF.

The chain joins TRBV18 to TRBJ2-1; 13 bases fit TRBD2. The germline V gene encodes CDR1 KGHSH and CDR2 LQKENI. The CDR3 consists of 16 residues. V shed 3 bases and J 9 bases; nucleotides not matched to a gene: 8. The CDR3 bases are TGTGCCAGCTCACCCCGAGGACTAGCGGGAGATAGTGAGCAGTTCTTC. Its protein product is CASSPRGLAGDSEQFF.

The chain links TRBV15 to TRBJ2-3; no definite D call. Between the trimmed V and J ends, which lost 0 bases and 2 bases, there was a span of 12 bases. Germline CDR1 LNHNV, CDR2 YYDKDF (reference sequence). The CDR3 runs to 16 residues. The CDR3 is CATSREFGLNTDTQYF. CDR3 bases: TGTGCCACCAGCAGAGAATTCGGTCTTAACACAGATACGCAGTATTTT.